The 10 T cell receptor beta chains below come from one sample, sequenced in a study of T cell responses to AZD1222 COVID-19 vaccine. Repertoires were generated with immunoSEQ multiplex PCR, while TCRdb's copy carries only in-frame clones and drops some. Among about 73,000 clones listed, 90% were seen once. This specimen was peripheral blood, taken 28 days after the second AZD1222 dose. The receptors were gathered from an adult who received the AZD1222 COVID-19 vaccine.

The V and J genes are TRBV4-1 and TRBJ1-1; the D gene is possibly TRBD1 (5 bases). The length of the CDR3 is 15 residues. The germline V and J ends were trimmed by 3 bases and 3 bases, with 14 bases remaining between them. The V gene's germline CDR1 is MGHRA and CDR2 YSYEKL. The CDR3 coding sequence is TGCGCCAGCAGCCACCCGGCAGGGATGTACACTGAAGCTTTCTTT. Translated, it gives CASSHPAGMYTEAFF.

This sequence joins TRBV2 and TRBJ1-2; no firm D call. Trimming stripped 10 bases from V and 8 bases from J, with 14 bases between. The CDR3 has 11 residues. Germline CDR1 SNHLY, CDR2 FYNNEI. CDR3 residues: CATPGVGGYTF. CDR3 bases: TGTGCCACCCCTGGGGTTGGGGGCTACACCTTC. Full variable domain (outside the CDR3, taken from reference TRBV2 and TRBJ1-2): EPEVTQTPSHQVTQMGQEVILRCVPISNHLYFYWYRQILGQKVEFLVSFYNNEISEKSEIFDDQFSVERPDGSNFTLKIRSTKLEDSAMYFCATPGVGGYTFGSGTRLTVV.

The chain carries TRBV4-2 and TRBJ2-1; no clear D. Germline V gene data show CDR1 as LGHNA and CDR2 as YNFKEQ. The CDR3 totals 16 residues. V was cut by 0 bases and J by 4 bases, with 13 bases left in between. CDR3 protein: CASSQDLRVLYNEQFF. CDR3 DNA: TGTGCCAGCAGCCAAGATCTTCGGGTGTTATACAATGAGCAGTTCTTC.

The chain couples TRBV25-1 to TRBJ1-3; TRBD1 is a possible D gene (6 bases). Germline-derived CDR1 and CDR2 are MGHDK and SYGVNS. Between the trimmed V and J ends, which lost 3 bases and 1 base, there was a span of 10 bases. CDR3 length: 15 amino acids. This chain's CDR3 is CASSDITGSGNTIYF. Here the CDR3 DNA reads TGTGCCAGCAGTGATATTACAGGGTCTGGAAACACCATATATTTT.

The chain carries TRBV11-1 and TRBJ2-3; weak D call: TRBD2 (6 bases). The CDR3 loop spans 15 amino acids. Germline-derived CDR1 and CDR2 are SGHAT and FQDESV (reference sequence). The V end lost 5 bases, the J end lost 1 base, and 13 bases lay between the germline ends. The CDR3 bases are TGTGCCAGCAGCGCTAGGGACTCCCGCACAGATACGCAGTATTTT. Protein: CASSARDSRTDTQYF.

This chain uses TRBV6-5 with TRBJ2-7, with 7 nucleotides matching TRBD1. With V trimmed by 6 bases and J by 7 bases, 12 bases remained unmatched. This CDR3 contains 14 residues. The germline CDR1 and CDR2 sequences are MNHEY and SVGAGI. CDR3 amino acids: CASSRPGTVSEQYF. In nucleotides, the CDR3 is TGTGCCAGCAGCCGTCCCGGGACAGTCTCAGAGCAGTACTTC.

This clone was counted once. The chain couples TRBV5-1 to TRBJ1-5, with 7 bases aligning to TRBD1. Germline assignment: CDR1 SGHRS and CDR2 YFSETQ. Trimming cost V 0 bases and J 5 bases; bases outside gene matches: 5. The length of the CDR3 is 15 residues. The CDR3 reads CASSLGDRVDQPQHF. DNA of the CDR3: TGCGCCAGCAGCTTGGGAGACAGGGTCGATCAGCCCCAGCATTTT.

This chain links TRBV7-9 with TRBJ1-4; the D is unclear. The CDR3 extends over 14 amino acids. The V and J ends lost 4 bases and 3 bases respectively, with 9 bases between them. Germline-derived CDR1 and CDR2 are SEHNR and FQNEAQ (reference sequence). CDR3: CASSSYRANEKLFF. CDR3 nucleotides: TGTGCCAGCAGCTCCTATCGGGCTAATGAAAAACTGTTTTTT.

The V call is TRBV2, the J call TRBJ1-1; D is unclear. This CDR3 contains 12 residues. Germline V CDR1 and CDR2: SNHLY, FYNNEI. V was pared by 4 bases and J by 1 base, with 4 bases between. This chain's CDR3 is CASSGANTEAFF. CDR3 sequence (DNA): TGTGCCAGCAGTGGGGCGAACACTGAAGCTTTCTTT. The whole variable domain, filled in from reference TRBV2 and TRBJ1-1, reads EPEVTQTPSHQVTQMGQEVILRCVPISNHLYFYWYRQILGQKVEFLVSFYNNEISEKSEIFDDQFSVERPDGSNFTLKIRSTKLEDSAMYFCASSGANTEAFFGQGTRLTVV.

The rearrangement uses TRBV3-1 (or the pseudogene TRBV3-2) and TRBJ1-1; D unclear. Germline V lookup: CDR1 LGHDT, CDR2 YNNKEL (reference sequence). There are 17 residues in the CDR3. The V and J ends lost 0 bases and 5 bases respectively, with 19 bases between them. DNA of the CDR3: TGTGCCAGCAGCCAAGAACCCCCGGGTGCGATAAGGACTGAAGCTTTCTTT. This sequence encodes CASSQEPPGAIRTEAFF.